The 19 T cell receptor beta chains reported below all come from one sample, sequenced in a study of identical twins. TCRdb called the 5' RACE reads again in MiXCR, with one record for every CDR3 protein. This sample has approximately 700,000 distinct CDR3 sequences, with about 20% found just once. These data also formed part of another study, on T cells expressing NK-cell markers.

The sample comprised PBMCs. These receptor sequences come from a woman aged 18-29 years in good health.

This clonotype occurred many times. This chain links TRBV12-3 or TRBV12-4 with TRBJ2-3; 7 bases match TRBD2. The ends lost 6 bases at V and 1 base at J; junction bases unmatched: 7. CDR3 length: 15 residues. This CDR3 is CASSPPSGRTDTQYF. For the CDR3, the DNA is TGTGCCAGCAGCCCTCCTAGCGGCCGCACAGATACGCAGTATTTT.

In its sample, this clonotype was seen a few times. DNA for the CDR3: TGTGCCAGCAGCCATACTCCGGGACTAGTCGATCCCATTTACAATGAGCAGTTCTTC. Its translation is CASSHTPGLVDPIYNEQFF. V and J are TRBV2 and TRBJ2-1; 8 nucleotides agree with TRBD2. Germline V gene data show CDR1 as SNHLY and CDR2 as FYNNEI. J gave up 4 bases and V 6 bases, and 20 bases lay outside the gene matches. This CDR3 comprises 19 residues.

This chain joins TRBV7-9 and TRBJ2-5, with TRBD2 identical over 10 bases. After removal of 3 bases from V and 5 bases from J, the junction contained 9 bases not matched to a gene. The CDR3 is made up of 16 amino acids. Germline V gene data show CDR1 as SEHNR and CDR2 as FQNEAQ (reference sequence). The CDR3 here is CASSLGTSAFGETQYF. For the CDR3, the DNA is TGTGCCAGCAGCTTGGGGACTAGCGCCTTCGGGGAGACCCAGTACTTC.

This clonotype was observed a handful of times. The chain recombines TRBV27 with TRBJ2-3; 7 bases are shared with TRBD1. The CDR3 consists of 13 residues. The V gene's germline CDR1 is MNHEY and CDR2 SMNVEV (reference sequence). The junction had 9 bases not matched to a gene; V was cut back by 9 bases and J by 6 bases. CDR3 in DNA: TGTGCCAGTCGCTTACAGGGGAGCGATACGCAGTATTTT. Its translation is CASRLQGSDTQYF.

This clonotype came up many times. The chain joins TRBV6-5 to TRBJ1-6; D unresolved. Germline V CDR1 and CDR2: MNHEY, SVGAGI. The ends were cut back, 0 bases at V and 9 bases at J, with 18 bases in the middle. The CDR3 has 17 amino acids. This chain's CDR3 is CASSYSKREYWGSPLHF. CDR3 nucleotides: TGTGCCAGCAGTTACTCGAAAAGGGAGTACTGGGGTTCACCCCTCCACTTT.

The chain couples TRBV5-1 to TRBJ2-5; 10 bases match TRBD1. V gave up 4 bases and J gave up 6 bases; unmatched junction bases: 9. The CDR3 length is 15 residues. Germline V gives CDR1 SGHRS, CDR2 YFSETQ. The CDR3 region has the DNA TGCGCCAGCAGCCCCGGGACAGGGGACGGAAAGACCCAGTACTTC. Its translation: CASSPGTGDGKTQYF.

The chain couples TRBV6-5 to TRBJ1-6; tentatively, D is TRBD1 (5 bases). The germline V gene has CDR1 MNHEY and CDR2 SVGAGI. The V end was cut by 4 bases, the J end by 11 bases, with 9 bases between. The length of the CDR3 is 12 residues. DNA for the CDR3: TGTGCCAGCAGTTCCCAGGGCCCACCCCTCCACTTT. This encodes CASSSQGPPLHF.

The J gene is TRBJ2-7, the V gene TRBV6-1, with TRBD1 identical over 7 bases. J gave up 6 bases and V 6 bases, and 8 bases lay outside the gene matches. From germline, CDR1 is MNHNS and CDR2 SASEGT. There are 13 residues in the CDR3. The DNA for the CDR3 is TGTGCCAGCAGCAGGACAGGTTGGCGCGAGCAGTACTTC. This translates into CASSRTGWREQYF.

This chain links TRBV30 with TRBJ1-1; 7 bases align to TRBD1. CDR3 length: 12 amino acids. Germline trimming cut 5 bases from V and 4 bases from J; bases unmatched to any gene: 4. Looked up from germline, CDR1 is GTSNPN and CDR2 is SVGIG (reference sequence). The CDR3 is CAWDRAATEAFF. CDR3 coding DNA: TGTGCCTGGGACAGGGCAGCCACTGAAGCTTTCTTT. Using reference TRBV30 and TRBJ1-1 for the parts outside the CDR3, the full variable domain is SQTIHQWPATLVQPVGSPLSLECTVEGTSNPNLYWYRQAAGRGLQLLFYSVGIGQISSEVPQNLSASRPQDRQFILSSKKLLLSDSGFYLCAWDRAATEAFFGQGTRLTVV.

This chain joins TRBV6-1 and TRBJ2-7; 11 bases line up with TRBD2. V shed 7 bases and J 6 bases; nucleotides not matched to a gene: 17. Germline CDR1 is MNHNS and CDR2 is SASEGT. The CDR3 spans 17 residues. For the CDR3, the DNA is TGTGCCAGCACCCCATGGGCTAGCGGGAGGTGGTTTCGCGAGCAGTACTTC. It encodes CASTPWASGRWFREQYF.

The chain employs TRBV7-9 and TRBJ2-5, with a possible D match to TRBD1 (6 bases). From germline, CDR1 is SEHNR and CDR2 FQNEAQ (reference sequence). The germline V and J ends were trimmed by 0 bases and 5 bases, with 16 bases remaining between them. This CDR3 spans 16 amino acids. In DNA, the CDR3 is TGTGCCAGCAGCTTAGCGCCGGGACAAAGGAGGGAGACCCAGTACTTC. As protein: CASSLAPGQRRETQYF.

In its sample, this clonotype was seen a few times. The CDR3 region is CASTPTVIPSGANVLTF. The CDR3 DNA is TGTGCCAGCACCCCGACAGTGATTCCCTCTGGGGCCAACGTCCTGACTTTC. The chain combines TRBV5-6 with TRBJ2-6, with D possibly being TRBD1 (5 bases). Germline V gives CDR1 SGHDT, CDR2 YYEEEE. V was pared by 6 bases and J by 0 bases, with 16 bases between. The CDR3 totals 17 residues.

The chain carries TRBV7-7 and TRBJ2-1, with TRBD2 matching 9 bases. Unmatched junction bases numbered 9, after V lost 5 bases and J lost 7 bases. The CDR3 totals 15 residues. The germline V gene has CDR1 SSHAT and CDR2 FNYEAQ (reference sequence). The CDR3 protein is CASSPEAGGGNEQFF. The DNA of the CDR3 is TGTGCCAGCAGCCCAGAGGCGGGAGGGGGGAATGAGCAGTTCTTC. The complete variable domain, with remaining parts taken from reference TRBV7-7 and TRBJ2-1, reads GAGVSQSPRYKVTKRGQDVTLRCDPISSHATLYWYQQALGQGPEFLTYFNYEAQPDKSGLPSDRFSAERPEGSISTLTIQRTEQRDSAMYRCASSPEAGGGNEQFFGPGTRLTVL.

The chain couples TRBV27 to TRBJ1-3, with no clear D. The CDR3 spans 15 residues. Trimming removed 5 bases at V and 0 bases at J, with 11 bases between. Germline V gene sequence: CDR1 MNHEY, CDR2 SMNVEV (reference sequence). The CDR3 region has the DNA TGTGCCAGCAGTCCTCACAGTAGCTCTGGAAACACCATATATTTT. Translating it yields CASSPHSSSGNTIYF.

This clonotype was seen a few times. The rearrangement uses TRBV5-1 and TRBJ1-1; weak D call: TRBD1 (5 bases). Trimming removed 3 bases at V and 4 bases at J, with 13 bases between. This CDR3 comprises 14 residues. Germline CDR1 and CDR2: SGHRS and YFSETQ. CDR3 coding DNA: TGCGCCAGCAGCTCTGGGGACGGGGGCACTGAAGCTTTCTTT. Its translation: CASSSGDGGTEAFF. The variable domain in full, with the rest retrieved from reference TRBV5-1 and TRBJ1-1, is KAGVTQTPRYLIKTRGQQVTLSCSPISGHRSVSWYQQTPGQGLQFLFEYFSETQRNKGNFPGRFSGRQFSNSRSEMNVSTLELGDSALYLCASSSGDGGTEAFFGQGTRLTVV.

This clonotype was detected many times. The gene calls are TRBV6-5 and TRBJ2-7; D remains unclear. V was shortened by 2 bases and J by 0 bases, with 5 bases between the two germline ends. This CDR3 contains 13 residues. CDR1 and CDR2 (germline): MNHEY, SVGAGI. The DNA for the CDR3 is TGTGCCAGCAGTTACGACAACTCCTACGAGCAGTACTTC. As protein: CASSYDNSYEQYF.

This clonotype was picked up many times. One end of the junction varies from germline; a read error may be responsible. The chain links TRBV5-1 to TRBJ2-7; D unresolved. Per the germline V gene, CDR1 is SGHRS and CDR2 is YFSETQ. The CDR3 sequence is 11 residues long. CDR3 bases: TGTGCCAGCAGCAACACCTACGAGCAGTACTTC. It specifies CASSNTYEQYF.

The chain uses TRBV20-1 and TRBJ2-3; 14 bases line up with TRBD2. Germline lookup yields CDR1 DFQATT and CDR2 SNEGSKA (reference sequence). The CDR3 has 19 residues. The J segment lost 2 bases and the V segment lost 3 bases, leaving 13 bases of the junction unmatched. This CDR3 reads CSASQYLTSGGGNTDTQYF. Written as DNA, the CDR3 is TGCAGTGCTAGCCAATACCTGACTAGCGGGGGGGGAAACACAGATACGCAGTATTTT.

This clonotype was counted many times. The chain combines TRBV20-1 with TRBJ2-5; D is uncertain. V gave up 6 bases and J gave up 1 base, with 15 bases separating them. The CDR3 covers 14 residues. Germline V gives CDR1 DFQATT, CDR2 SNEGSKA (reference sequence). In nucleotides, the CDR3 is TGCAGTGCCCTAGGCCCGAATTCCCAAGAGACCCAGTACTTC. Its translation: CSALGPNSQETQYF.